Below are 26 T cell receptor beta chains sequenced from a single sample in a study of blood T cell repertoires in COVID-19. Clones were sequenced by immunoSEQ multiplex PCR, and TCRdb holds only the in-frame ones, with some missing. Here the sample spans some 380,000 clones, approximately 89% being singletons. Sequencing was performed on PBMCs or T cells enriched from blood (not recorded which). The receptors were sampled from a man aged 30 to 39 who had recovered from COVID-19.

Note on this clone: The same CDR3 arises from other DNA sequences in this sample as well. The chain uses TRBV19 and TRBJ2-1; maybe TRBD2 (6 bases). Germline CDR1 is LNHDA and CDR2 is SQIVND (reference sequence). The length of the CDR3 is 11 residues. The germline V and J ends were trimmed by 9 bases and 9 bases, with 12 bases remaining between them. The CDR3 nucleotides are TGTGCCAGCCAGGGACTGGTTGAGCAGTTCTTC. It encodes CASQGLVEQFF.

The rearrangement joins TRBV14 to TRBJ1-4; D gene ambiguous. Trimming removed 1 base from V and 7 bases from J, with 13 bases in between. The CDR3 extends over 15 amino acids. Looked up from germline, CDR1 is SGHDN and CDR2 is FVKESK. The CDR3 here is CASSQGFGVGEKLFF. CDR3 nucleotide sequence: TGTGCCAGCAGCCAAGGCTTCGGGGTTGGTGAAAAACTGTTTTTT. Combining the CDR3 with reference TRBV14 and TRBJ1-4 gives the whole variable domain EAGVTQFPSHSVIEKGQTVTLRCDPISGHDNLYWYRRVMGKEIKFLLHFVKESKQDESGMPNNRFLAERTGGTYSTLKVQPAELEDSGVYFCASSQGFGVGEKLFFGSGTQLSVL.

The V and J genes are TRBV10-1 and TRBJ2-7; TRBD2 might be the D (5 bases). Germline V gene sequence: CDR1 WNHNN, CDR2 SYGVQD (reference sequence). Trimming pared 3 bases from V and 9 bases from J, leaving 15 bases between. This CDR3 is built from 13 residues. The CDR3 nucleotides read TGCGCCAGCAGTGAATCGAGGGCTACGAGGCAGTACTTC. Protein: CASSESRATRQYF.

The chain uses TRBV7-2 and TRBJ2-3; maybe TRBD2 (6 bases). The V end lost 10 bases, the J end lost 2 bases, and 16 bases lay between the germline ends. The CDR3 totals 14 residues. Germline assignment: CDR1 SGHTA and CDR2 FQGNSA. This CDR3 is CATKTGGYTDTQYF. As DNA, the CDR3 is TGTGCCACCAAAACCGGGGGATACACAGATACGCAGTATTTT.

The count of this clone is one. The rearrangement joins TRBV24-1 to TRBJ2-3; 8 positions match TRBD2. The V gene end was trimmed by 3 bases and the J gene end by 9 bases; junction bases not matched to a gene: 4. The CDR3 is 13 residues long. Germline assignment: CDR1 KGHDR and CDR2 SFDVKD. CDR3 sequence reads: CATSDRPGGTQYF. The CDR3 DNA reads as TGTGCCACCAGTGATCGCCCGGGGGGGACGCAGTATTTT.

The chain recombines TRBV18 with TRBJ2-2, with D perhaps TRBD1 (6 bases). The V end was cut by 9 bases, the J end by 4 bases, with 18 bases between. Germline values: CDR1 KGHSH, CDR2 LQKENI. This CDR3 contains 15 residues. The CDR3 loop is CASSMAGVGTGELFF. The CDR3 DNA is TGTGCCAGTTCGATGGCAGGGGTCGGCACCGGGGAGCTGTTTTTT.

This chain uses TRBV4-3 with TRBJ2-3, with D tentatively TRBD2 (7 bases). Germline CDR1 LGHNA, CDR2 YSLEER. The V end lost 0 bases, the J end lost 2 bases, and 15 bases lay between the germline ends. The CDR3 sequence is 17 residues long. The CDR3 bases are TGCGCCAGCAGCCAAGATTTGAGGGGGGGACTCACAGATACGCAGTATTTT. Protein sequence: CASSQDLRGGLTDTQYF.

This clone was counted a single time. The chain links TRBV19 to TRBJ1-1; 9 nucleotides match TRBD1. The trim removed 3 bases at V and 5 bases at J, leaving 4 bases unmatched. Germline V gene sequence: CDR1 LNHDA, CDR2 SQIVND (reference sequence). The CDR3 contains 14 residues. CDR3 sequence: CASSIGTGPTEAFF. CDR3 DNA: TGTGCCAGTAGTATTGGGACAGGGCCTACTGAAGCTTTCTTT.

V gene TRBV29-1 combines with J gene TRBJ2-7, with 8 positions matching TRBD1. Germline CDR1 is SQVTM and CDR2 is ANQGSEA. CDR3 length: 15 amino acids. V shed 4 bases, J shed 7 bases, and the junction held 15 bases outside the gene matches. The CDR3: CSVVRTGRGQAEQYF. CDR3 bases: TGCAGCGTTGTACGCACCGGCAGGGGGCAAGCGGAGCAGTACTTC.

The chain joins TRBV4-1 to TRBJ2-7; TRBD1 is a possible D gene (7 bases). V lost 2 bases and J 7 bases, leaving 18 bases between the germline ends. CDR1 MGHRA and CDR2 YSYEKL come from the germline V gene. This CDR3 spans 15 amino acids. The CDR3, as DNA: TGCGCCAGCAGCCAAACACGGGACTGGACAGGAGAGCAGTACTTC. Translated: CASSQTRDWTGEQYF.

The CDR3 loop is CASTNVGTASGNTIYF. The CDR3 coding sequence is TGTGCCAGTACCAACGTGGGGACAGCCTCTGGAAACACCATATATTTT. The chain joins TRBV19 to TRBJ1-3, with 7 bases matching TRBD1. The germline CDR1 and CDR2 sequences are LNHDA and SQIVND (reference sequence). The CDR3 contains 16 residues. Trimming at V came to 7 bases and at J to 0 bases, leaving 9 bases not matched to a gene.

V gene TRBV19 combines with J gene TRBJ1-5, with a tentative D call TRBD1 (5 bases). The germline V gene has CDR1 LNHDA and CDR2 SQIVND (reference sequence). The CDR3 spans 15 residues. Trimming shortened V by 7 bases and J by 4 bases, and 17 bases separated the two germline ends. The CDR3 DNA reads TGTGCCAGTAAGGATTCAGGGCTAGGAAATCAGCCCCAGCATTTT. Translating gives CASKDSGLGNQPQHF.

This sequence joins TRBV30 and TRBJ1-2; 9 bases line up with TRBD1. Per germline, CDR1 GTSNPN and CDR2 SVGIG (reference sequence). The length of the CDR3 is 12 residues. The V gene end was trimmed by 6 bases and the J gene end by 6 bases; junction bases not matched to a gene: 5. The CDR3 DNA reads as TGTGCCTGTTCAGGGACAGGGAATGGCTACACCTTC. Translated, it gives CACSGTGNGYTF.

The chain employs TRBV29-1 and TRBJ2-5, with a weak D call TRBD2 (7 bases). Germline values: CDR1 SQVTM, CDR2 ANQGSEA. Trimming removed 4 bases from V and 4 bases from J, with 19 bases in between. The CDR3 spans 15 residues. The CDR3 DNA sequence: TGCAGCGTTGCGGGGGGCGCGGTGGGCAGAGAGACCCAGTACTTC. It is translated as CSVAGGAVGRETQYF.

This rearrangement joins TRBV9 to TRBJ2-6, with D hard to call. The V gene's germline CDR1 is SGDLS and CDR2 YYNGEE. V lost 3 bases, J lost 0 bases, and 10 bases lay in between. This CDR3 comprises 16 residues. CDR3 sequence reads: CASSGPEYSGANVLTF. The CDR3 region has the DNA TGTGCCAGCAGCGGGCCGGAGTACTCTGGGGCCAACGTCCTGACTTTC.

In this sample, this clone turned up once. The DNA of the CDR3 is TGTGCCAGCAGTTCGCGCCAGGGATTCGGGGATACGCAGTATTTT. As protein: CASSSRQGFGDTQYF. V and J are TRBV6-5 and TRBJ2-3, with a tentative D call TRBD1 (5 bases). The CDR3 loop spans 15 amino acids. V was cut by 4 bases and J by 6 bases, with 17 bases left in between. Germline V gives CDR1 MNHEY, CDR2 SVGAGI.

This chain connects TRBV5-1 to TRBJ1-2; D is unclear. CDR1 and CDR2 from the germline V gene are SGHRS and YFSETQ. V lost 4 bases and J 1 base, leaving 8 bases between the germline ends. The CDR3 spans 13 residues. The CDR3 here is CASSPTVNYGYTF. CDR3 in DNA: TGCGCCAGCAGCCCTACGGTTAACTATGGCTACACCTTC.

The V gene is TRBV15, the J gene TRBJ1-5, with D perhaps TRBD1 (6 bases). Trimming shortened V by 3 bases and J by 3 bases, and 9 bases separated the two germline ends. This CDR3 comprises 14 residues. The V gene's germline CDR1 is LNHNV and CDR2 YYDKDF (reference sequence). This CDR3 is CATSRTGLNQPQHF. The CDR3 DNA follows: TGTGCCACCAGCAGGACAGGCCTCAATCAGCCCCAGCATTTT.

This chain links TRBV6-5 with TRBJ2-3; D may be TRBD1 (5 bases). The CDR3 runs to 14 residues. Deletions cut 2 bases from V and 3 bases from J, with 9 bases between. Looked up from germline, CDR1 is MNHEY and CDR2 is SVGAGI. The CDR3 is CASSYVQGTDTQYF. CDR3 nucleotides: TGTGCCAGCAGTTACGTGCAGGGAACAGATACGCAGTATTTT.

The chain is built from TRBV6-5 and TRBJ1-1, with 7 bases identical to TRBD1. The CDR3 contains 13 residues. CDR1 is MNHEY and CDR2 is SVGAGI in the germline V gene. V was pared by 4 bases and J by 6 bases, with 5 bases of the junction left unmatched. The CDR3 is CASSSTGLSEAFF. Written as DNA, the CDR3 is TGTGCCAGCAGTTCGACAGGGTTGTCTGAAGCTTTCTTT.

This rearrangement joins TRBV4-1 to TRBJ2-7, with a tentative D call TRBD2 (5 bases). V shed 8 bases and J shed 7 bases, with 21 bases lying between them. In germline, CDR1 is MGHRA, CDR2 YSYEKL. CDR3 length: 14 amino acids. The CDR3 bases are TGCGCCAGCCGGCCATCGGATTTTGAGGGTGAGCAGTACTTC. Protein product: CASRPSDFEGEQYF.

This clone was found a few times. This chain links TRBV12-5 with TRBJ1-3; no definite D call. Trimming left V 2 bases short and J 3 bases short, with 26 bases between. From germline, CDR1 is LGHNT and CDR2 FRNRAP. This CDR3 is 20 amino acids long. The CDR3 region is CASGLLPGYRGGTHGNTIYF. CDR3 sequence (DNA): TGTGCTAGTGGTTTGCTACCCGGATACCGCGGAGGTACACATGGAAACACCATATATTTT.

The chain links TRBV10-3 to TRBJ2-3; 10 bases fit TRBD2. V was pared by 6 bases and J by 4 bases, with 4 bases of the junction left unmatched. This CDR3 contains 14 residues. Per germline, CDR1 ENHRY and CDR2 SYGVKD. The CDR3 coding sequence is TGTGCCATCAGGGACAGCGGGGGGGCAGATACGCAGTATTTT. Residues: CAIRDSGGADTQYF.

The chain recombines TRBV4-3 with TRBJ1-3, with D uncertain. This CDR3 is built from 17 residues. V lost 0 bases to trimming and J lost 2 bases, with 14 bases between them. The germline V gene encodes CDR1 LGHNA and CDR2 YSLEER. This CDR3 reads CASSQDRTVVTGNTIYF. CDR3 nucleotide sequence: TGCGCCAGCAGCCAAGATCGTACAGTCGTAACTGGAAACACCATATATTTT.

In regard to this clone: Other nucleotide sequences in the sample specify the same CDR3. The chain combines TRBV5-1 with TRBJ1-1; D is possibly TRBD1 (5 bases). Germline CDR1 SGHRS, CDR2 YFSETQ. This CDR3 has 14 residues. Trimming left V 5 bases short and J 0 bases short, with 11 bases between. DNA for the CDR3: TGCGCCAGCAGTCTGGAGGGGATGAACACTGAAGCTTTCTTT. The encoded protein is CASSLEGMNTEAFF.

This sequence joins TRBV4-3 and TRBJ1-3; the D is unclear. V lost 4 bases to trimming and J lost 3 bases, with 13 bases between them. This CDR3 has 15 amino acids. From germline, CDR1 is LGHNA and CDR2 YSLEER. The CDR3 sequence: CASSRGREGGNTIYF. CDR3 nucleotide sequence: TGCGCCAGCAGCCGAGGGAGGGAGGGTGGAAACACCATATATTTT.